The 11 T cell receptor beta chains below come from one sample, sequenced in a study of blood T cell repertoires in COVID-19. Clones were sequenced by immunoSEQ multiplex PCR, and TCRdb holds only the in-frame ones, with some missing. The table includes just under 350,000 clones, 87% detected once. Specimen: peripheral blood. The receptors shown here come from a woman aged 45-65 years with COVID-19, enrolled during active disease.

This clone was observed a single time. The chain links TRBV2 to TRBJ1-5; 10 nucleotides agree with TRBD1. Germline lookup yields CDR1 SNHLY and CDR2 FYNNEI. Trimming at V came to 7 bases and at J to 2 bases, leaving 11 bases not matched to a gene. The CDR3 contains 17 residues. CDR3 DNA: TGTGCCAGCAAAAAACACACCGGGACAGGGGGCAATCAGCCCCAGCATTTT. Translating gives CASKKHTGTGGNQPQHF.

The chain recombines TRBV7-9 with TRBJ2-1, with 11 bases aligning to TRBD2. Germline CDR1 is SEHNR and CDR2 is FQNEAQ (reference sequence). The CDR3 contains 17 residues. V shed 4 bases, J shed 2 bases, and the junction held 7 bases outside the gene matches. CDR3 in amino acids: CASSSISTSGTYNEQFF. CDR3 sequence (DNA): TGTGCCAGCAGCTCGATCTCGACTAGCGGGACCTACAATGAGCAGTTCTTC. The full variable domain, in which reference TRBV7-9 and TRBJ2-1 provide the parts outside the CDR3, is DTGVSQNPRHKITKRGQNVTFRCDPISEHNRLYWYRQTLGQGPEFLTYFQNEAQLEKSRLLSDRFSAERPKGSFSTLEIQRTEQGDSAMYLCASSSISTSGTYNEQFFGPGTRLTVL.

This chain links TRBV10-2 with TRBJ2-7; maybe TRBD1 (5 bases). The germline V gene has CDR1 WSHSY and CDR2 SAAADI. The V end was cut by 3 bases, the J end by 0 bases, with 12 bases between. The CDR3 is 15 residues long. The CDR3 nucleotides are TGCGCCAGCAGTGAACTCAGGACATTCTCCTACGAGCAGTACTTC. Its protein is CASSELRTFSYEQYF.

V gene TRBV30 combines with J gene TRBJ1-2, with D perhaps TRBD1 (6 bases). The germline V gene has CDR1 GTSNPN and CDR2 SVGIG (reference sequence). V was shortened by 5 bases and J by 2 bases, with 15 bases between the two germline ends. The CDR3 has 14 amino acids. As DNA, the CDR3 is TGTGCCTGGGGTCTTGGGGGGGCCAACTATGGCTACACCTTC. It is translated as CAWGLGGANYGYTF.

This clone was observed a handful of times. The chain combines TRBV5-4 with TRBJ1-2; weak D call: TRBD1 (6 bases). Trimming shortened V by 3 bases and J by 4 bases, and 19 bases separated the two germline ends. Germline-derived CDR1 and CDR2 are SGHNT and YYREEE (reference sequence). This CDR3 region has 16 residues. The CDR3: CASSSPIGGGVYGYTF. The DNA of the CDR3 is TGTGCCAGCAGCTCACCCATCGGGGGGGGCGTCTATGGCTACACCTTC.

The V gene is TRBV7-3, the J gene TRBJ2-3; tentative D call: TRBD2 (6 bases). The CDR3 runs 17 residues. Germline CDR1 SGHTA, CDR2 FQGTGA. V was clipped by 0 bases and J by 2 bases, with 15 bases between them. The CDR3 region is CASSLTPGTLNTDTQYF. The CDR3 nucleotides read TGTGCCAGCAGCTTAACTCCGGGGACTCTGAACACAGATACGCAGTATTTT. The full variable domain, completed using reference TRBV7-3 and TRBJ2-3, is GAGVSQTPSNKVTEKGKYVELRCDPISGHTALYWYRQSLGQGPEFLIYFQGTGAADDSGLPNDRFFAVRPEGSVSTLKIQRTERGDSAVYLCASSLTPGTLNTDTQYFGPGTRLTVL.

This chain links TRBV5-6 with TRBJ2-5, with TRBD1 matching 8 bases. Germline values: CDR1 SGHDT, CDR2 YYEEEE. V was pared by 2 bases and J by 7 bases, with 19 bases of the junction left unmatched. CDR3 length: 18 amino acids. CDR3 DNA: TGTGCCAGCAGCTTAAGGACAGGGCTACGCGTAGGCGCGAGGACCCAGTACTTC. This gives the protein CASSLRTGLRVGARTQYF.

This clone was recorded only once. V and J are TRBV19 and TRBJ2-1; 11 nucleotides agree with TRBD2. CDR3 length equals 14 residues. The germline V gene encodes CDR1 LNHDA and CDR2 SQIVND (reference sequence). V was clipped by 8 bases and J by 6 bases; unmatched bases: 6. The DNA for the CDR3 is TGTGCCAGTTCGACTAGCGGGACATCCAATGAGCAGTTCTTC. Translated, it gives CASSTSGTSNEQFF.

This clone was picked up one time. The chain uses TRBV11-2 and TRBJ2-5, with 9 bases matching TRBD1. Trimming took 6 bases from V and 9 from J; bases not matched to a gene: 14. This CDR3 region has 15 residues. Looked up from germline, CDR1 is SGHAT and CDR2 is FQNNGV. The CDR3 coding sequence is TGTGCCAGCAGATCATCCGGGACAGGGTCCTCGGCCCAGTACTTC. Protein sequence: CASRSSGTGSSAQYF.

The chain links TRBV6-2 or TRBV6-3 to TRBJ2-6, with D possibly being TRBD2 (6 bases). The CDR3 is 15 residues long. V was clipped by 5 bases and J by 0 bases, with 8 bases between them. Germline V gene data show CDR1 as MNHEY and CDR2 as SVGEGT. The CDR3 is CASSHGSSGANVLTF. CDR3 in DNA: TGTGCCAGCAGTCACGGGAGCTCTGGGGCCAACGTCCTGACTTTC.

V usage is TRBV3-1 (or the pseudogene TRBV3-2) and J usage is TRBJ2-7, with D possibly matching TRBD1 (5 bases). The germline V gene has CDR1 LGHDT and CDR2 YNNKEL (reference sequence). The CDR3 consists of 18 residues. Trimming removed 2 bases at V and 4 bases at J, with 24 bases between. The CDR3 protein is CASSQFKDFETVQYEQYF. DNA for the CDR3: TGTGCCAGCAGCCAATTTAAGGATTTTGAGACAGTGCAATACGAGCAGTACTTC.